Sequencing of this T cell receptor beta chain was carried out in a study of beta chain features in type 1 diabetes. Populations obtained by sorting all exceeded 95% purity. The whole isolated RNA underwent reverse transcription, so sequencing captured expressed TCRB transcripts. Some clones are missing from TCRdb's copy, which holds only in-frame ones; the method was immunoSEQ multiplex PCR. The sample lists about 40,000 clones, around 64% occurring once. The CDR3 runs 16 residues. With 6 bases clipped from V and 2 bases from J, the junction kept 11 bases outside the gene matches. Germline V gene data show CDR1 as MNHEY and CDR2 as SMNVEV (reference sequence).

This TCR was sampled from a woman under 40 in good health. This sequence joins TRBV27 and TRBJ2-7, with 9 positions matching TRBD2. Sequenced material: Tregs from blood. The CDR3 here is CASSPSLASGTYEQYF. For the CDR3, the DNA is TGTGCCAGCAGCCCCTCTCTGGCTAGCGGGACCTACGAGCAGTACTTC.